This TCR beta chain was captured by sequencing in a study of control samples from healthy donors and cancer patients. Sequencing used immunoSEQ multiplex PCR; TCRdb keeps in-frame clones, though not all of them. Among about 90,000 clones, less than 95% were seen once, and the ten largest hold more than 3.5%. Per germline, CDR1 SNHLY and CDR2 FYNNEI. V was trimmed by 4 bases and J by 1 base, leaving 11 bases between them. This CDR3 contains 14 residues. The sample taken for sequencing was blood. The rearrangement uses TRBV2 and TRBJ2-7; maybe TRBD1 (6 bases). This receptor was taken from a woman aged 18-35 years in good health. The CDR3 DNA is TGTGCCAGCAGTGCAGGACAGAGTTCCTACGAGCAGTACTTC. As protein: CASSAGQSSYEQYF.